This T cell receptor beta chain is drawn from a study of blood T cell repertoires in COVID-19. Study background: The analysed material was cDNA or gDNA that came from T cells, B-cell-depleted T cells, or PBMCs.

This clone is a singleton in its sample. The table came from immunoSEQ multiplex PCR; TCRdb's copy has only in-frame clones and leaves some out. The table includes about 480,000 clones, 75% to 90% detected once. CDR3 size: 14 residues. From germline, CDR1 is WNHNN and CDR2 SYGVQD (reference sequence). V was pared by 2 bases and J by 5 bases, with 11 bases between. The sequence derives from a man aged 18 to 35 with COVID-19, enrolled during active disease. The specimen sequenced was peripheral blood. V gene TRBV10-1 combines with J gene TRBJ2-3, with D possibly TRBD1 on 5 matching bases. CDR3 sequence: CASSEPGKEDTQYF. DNA of the CDR3: TGCGCCAGCAGTGAGCCAGGGAAGGAAGATACGCAGTATTTT.